This is a list of T cell receptor beta chains from one sample in a study of human T cells and chemical hapten exposure. TCRdb recomputed calls from the RACE reads with MiXCR, one row per CDR3 protein. The sample yields some 350,000 distinct CDR3 sequences, around 7% seen once. The starting material was whole blood, obtained in connection with sensitization to the hapten diphenylcyclopropenone (DPC). The source of these receptors is a woman in her late teens or twenties with alopecia areata. Some clones in this sample may be carry-over from other donors' samples. The CDR3 runs from the conserved cysteine through the conserved F or W. A D gene is named only where the DNA matches it firmly. Part of the rows lack a size; the others show once, few, many or a class for expanded clones.

d_gene,j_gene,v_gene,abundance,CDR3nt,CDR3aa
TRBD1,TRBJ1-4,TRBV4-1,few,TGCGCCAGCAGCGATCTAGGACAGGGGAATGAAAAACTGTTTTTT,CASSDLGQGNEKLFF
-,TRBJ2-3,TRBV27,few,TGTGCCAGCAGTTTCGGGAGCGCGGTTCCAGATACGCAGTATTTT,CASSFGSAVPDTQYF
-,TRBJ2-5,TRBV27,many,TGTGCCAGCAAACGAGCTCCACAAGAGACCCAGTACTTC,CASKRAPQETQYF
-,TRBJ2-5,TRBV3-1,few,TGTGCCAGCAGTCAAGGACAGCCTCAAGAGACCCAGTACTTC,CASSQGQPQETQYF
TRBD2,TRBJ2-7,TRBV27,-,TGTGCCAGCAGTTCACTACTAGCGGGGGGGCCCAACGAGCAGTACTTC,CASSSLLAGGPNEQYF
TRBD1,TRBJ2-3,TRBV7-9,many,TGTGCCAGCAGCCCGACAGGGACCCACACAGATACGCAGTATTTT,CASSPTGTHTDTQYF
-,TRBJ1-1,TRBV28,-,TGTGCCAGCAGTTTGCGACAGTTTTACACTGAAGCTTTCTTT,CASSLRQFYTEAFF
-,TRBJ1-5,TRBV5-1,-,TGCGCCAGCAGCTTGCCCGGGGTTGGGCAGCCCCAGCATTTT,CASSLPGVGQPQHF
-,TRBJ2-1,TRBV12-3/TRBV12-4,many,TGTGCCAGCACAATTAGCGCCCCTTACAATGAGCAGTTCTTC,CASTISAPYNEQFF
-,TRBJ2-2,TRBV25-1,many,TGTGCCAGCAGTGGCCCTGAGCTGTTTTTT,CASSGPELFF
TRBD1,TRBJ1-6,TRBV28,few,TGTGCCAGCAGTTTAGTGAGGGACAGGAATAATTCACCCCTCCACTTT,CASSLVRDRNNSPLHF
TRBD1,TRBJ2-7,TRBV18,many,TGTGCCAGCTCACCAGGACAGGGGTCCGGTTTCTCCTACGAGCAGTACTTC,CASSPGQGSGFSYEQYF
-,TRBJ2-2,TRBV29-1,many,TGCAGCGTGTCCGGGGTAGCGAACACCGGGGAGCTGTTTTTT,CSVSGVANTGELFF
TRBD1,TRBJ1-2,TRBV5-4,few,TGTGCCAGCAGGCATGCCGGGACAGGGGGCTACTCTAGCTATGGCTACACCTTC,CASRHAGTGGYSSYGYTF
-,TRBJ2-5,TRBV28,many,TGTGCCAGCAGCAACCGGGACGGCCAAAAAGAGACCCAGTACTTC,CASSNRDGQKETQYF
TRBD2,TRBJ2-3,TRBV7-2,many,TGTGCCAGCAGCTTAGAGGGTGGCGGGGGGGCCCCAGATACGCAGTATTTT,CASSLEGGGGAPDTQYF
-,TRBJ2-1,TRBV28,many,TGTGCCAGCAGTTTGGGCAGGATTCCTGAGCAGTTCTTC,CASSLGRIPEQFF
-,TRBJ2-1,TRBV20-1,many,TGCAGTGCTAAAAGTCCAGCGGGCTCCTACAATGAGCAGTTCTTC,CSAKSPAGSYNEQFF
TRBD2,TRBJ2-3,TRBV20-1,-,TGCAGTGCTCCTAGCGGGGTCACAGATACGCAGTATTTT,CSAPSGVTDTQYF
-,TRBJ1-1,TRBV27,-,TGTGCCAGCAGTTTTCAGGGACCCACTGAAGCTTTCTTT,CASSFQGPTEAFF
TRBD1,TRBJ1-2,TRBV4-3,once,TGCGCCAGCAGCCAAGATGTGGACAGGGACCTCAACTATGGCTACACCTTC,CASSQDVDRDLNYGYTF
-,TRBJ2-5,TRBV12-3/TRBV12-4,many,TGTGCCAGCAGTTTAGCGGGGGGCGGTGAGACCCAGTACTTC,CASSLAGGGETQYF
TRBD1,TRBJ2-1,TRBV6-1,few,TGTGCCAGCAGTACGGGACAGGGGGGAGATGAGCAGTTCTTC,CASSTGQGGDEQFF
-,TRBJ1-5,TRBV12-3/TRBV12-4,-,TGTGCCAGCAGTTTAGCGCTTGGAGGTCAGCCCCAGCATTTT,CASSLALGGQPQHF